Shown below are 15 T cell receptor beta chains from a single sample sequenced in a study of naive and memory T cell subsets (dated 2017 in TCRdb). Library creation used UMI-ligation and nested PCR. Sequencing instrument: Illumina MiSeq. The beta constant-region primer consisted of an equimolar mixture of two oligonucleotides that together covered TRBC1 and TRBC2. The ligated cDNA went through four rounds of PCR with nested alpha and beta constant-region primers together with the SP2 primer. The public reads were reanalyzed by TCRdb: fastp trimming at Q25, MiXCR alignment, in-frame beta chains only. Under each unique CDR3 protein, matching rows form one entry showing the most common genes and DNA. For this sample the table gives roughly 150,000 distinct CDR3 sequences, of which approximately 21% were detected only once. The ten largest clones capture about 0.57% of the sample. What the study reported, not specific to this receptor: A few larger clonotypes were present in naive repertoires, especially CD8 naive repertoires, and these clonotypes were possibly memory cells re-expressing CD45RA.

Their antigen targets remain unknown. Material for sequencing was naive CD8+ T cells from blood. Reading the label with the study, this specimen's cell subset or site is: naive T cells, CD45RA high CD27+. The source is a human donor in good health.

CDR3 coding DNA: TGTGCCATCAGTTATAAAAACCGCGGACAGGGAAAGACCTACGAGCAGTACTTC. Translation: CAISYKNRGQGKTYEQYF. This chain joins TRBV10-3 and TRBJ2-7; 8 bases are shared with TRBD1. This CDR3 contains 18 residues. Germline CDR1 reads ENHRY; CDR2 reads SYGVKD. Trimming cost V 5 bases and J 2 bases; bases outside gene matches: 17.

In its sample, this clonotype was seen once. The rearrangement joins TRBV29-1 to TRBJ1-3; D uncertain. With 6 bases removed from V and 4 bases from J, the gap between germline ends came to 10 bases. The CDR3 length is 12 residues. The germline gives CDR1 SQVTM, CDR2 ANQGSEA. The CDR3 DNA sequence: TGCAGCGTCCTCCGGGCCGGAAACACCATATATTTT. Protein: CSVLRAGNTIYF. The variable domain in full, with the rest retrieved from reference TRBV29-1 and TRBJ1-3, is SAVISQKPSRDICQRGTSLTIQCQVDSQVTMMFWYRQQPGQSLTLIATANQGSEATYESGFVIDKFPISRPNLTFSTLTVSNMSPEDSSIYLCSVLRAGNTIYFGEGSWLTVV.

This clonotype turned up a few times. This chain joins TRBV29-1 and TRBJ2-3; D is unresolved. Trimming pared 0 bases from V and 0 bases from J, leaving 13 bases between. This CDR3 region has 16 residues. Germline lookup yields CDR1 SQVTM and CDR2 ANQGSEA. The CDR3 DNA follows: TGCAGCGTTGAAGATCTGGCTCAAATAAGCACAGATACGCAGTATTTT. Its translation: CSVEDLAQISTDTQYF.

This clonotype has just a few counts. The chain joins TRBV7-9 to TRBJ1-4; D not certain. CDR1 SEHNR and CDR2 FQNEAQ come from the germline V gene (reference sequence). Trimming removed 1 base from V and 8 bases from J, with 14 bases in between. The length of the CDR3 is 15 residues. Here the CDR3 reads CASSLVGENSEKLFF. The CDR3 DNA reads as TGTGCCAGCAGCTTAGTCGGGGAGAATTCCGAAAAACTGTTTTTT.

The chain recombines TRBV6-5 with TRBJ1-4; no definite D call. The germline CDR1 and CDR2 sequences are MNHEY and SVGAGI. With 0 bases removed from V and 4 bases from J, the gap between germline ends came to 9 bases. This CDR3 is 15 amino acids long. The CDR3 is CASSYSSGSNEKLFF. DNA of the CDR3: TGTGCCAGCAGTTACTCCTCCGGGAGTAATGAAAAACTGTTTTTT.

The CDR3 DNA follows: TGCGCCAGCAGCTGGCGAAATAGCGGGGGACCCTACGAGCAGTACTTC. It translates to CASSWRNSGGPYEQYF. The chain couples TRBV5-1 to TRBJ2-7; 9 bases fit TRBD2. V shed 3 bases and J 2 bases; nucleotides not matched to a gene: 9. The germline gives CDR1 SGHRS, CDR2 YFSETQ. This CDR3 comprises 16 residues. The variable domain in full, completed from reference TRBV5-1 and TRBJ2-7, reads KAGVTQTPRYLIKTRGQQVTLSCSPISGHRSVSWYQQTPGQGLQFLFEYFSETQRNKGNFPGRFSGRQFSNSRSEMNVSTLELGDSALYLCASSWRNSGGPYEQYFGPGTRLTVT.

The rearrangement joins TRBV25-1 to TRBJ1-1, with unresolved D. The CDR3 extends over 15 amino acids. From germline, CDR1 is MGHDK and CDR2 SYGVNS. Trimming stripped 3 bases from V and 4 bases from J, with 15 bases between. CDR3 residues: CASSELEGFSTEAFF. The CDR3 DNA is TGTGCCAGCAGTGAGTTGGAGGGTTTTAGCACTGAAGCTTTCTTT.

The sample holds many counts of this clonotype. This chain connects TRBV29-1 to TRBJ2-7; TRBD2 aligns across 11 bases. Losses at the gene ends were 3 bases for V and 6 bases for J; bases not matched to a gene: 10. CDR3 size: 15 residues. The germline CDR1 and CDR2 sequences are SQVTM and ANQGSEA. Here the CDR3 DNA reads TGCAGCGTTGAGGGAGACGGGACTAGCGGTTTCGAGCAGTACTTC. Translation gives CSVEGDGTSGFEQYF.

The chain is built from TRBV7-8 and TRBJ2-1; tentatively, D is TRBD2 (6 bases). CDR3 size: 16 residues. Trimming stripped 2 bases from V and 2 bases from J, with 13 bases between. Germline V gives CDR1 SGHVS, CDR2 FQNEAQ. Here the CDR3 DNA reads TGTGCCAGCAGCTTAATTGGAGGGTTAGCCTACAATGAGCAGTTCTTC. This gives the protein CASSLIGGLAYNEQFF.

The chain recombines TRBV7-2 with TRBJ2-7; no reliable D call. The length of the CDR3 is 14 residues. The V gene lost 5 bases and the J gene lost 3 bases, with 14 bases spanning the gap. Germline assignment: CDR1 SGHTA and CDR2 FQGNSA. CDR3 amino acids: CASSPWTADYEQYF. CDR3 nucleotides: TGTGCCAGCAGCCCCTGGACGGCAGACTACGAGCAGTACTTC.

The CDR3 nucleotides are TGTGCCAGCAGCTTGGTTGGGGCCGCGCGGGAGCTGTTTTTT. Translation gives CASSLVGAARELFF. The rearrangement links TRBV5-5 to TRBJ2-2, with D perhaps TRBD1 (5 bases). The V and J ends lost 0 bases and 9 bases respectively, with 12 bases between them. The CDR3 runs to 14 residues. Germline V gene sequence: CDR1 SGHKS, CDR2 YYEKEE (reference sequence). The variable domain in full, completed from reference TRBV5-5 and TRBJ2-2, reads DAGVTQSPTHLIKTRGQQVTLRCSPISGHKSVSWYQQVLGQGPQFIFQYYEKEERGRGNFPDRFSARQFPNYSSELNVNALLLGDSALYLCASSLVGAARELFFGEGSRLTVL.

This clonotype turned up a few times. The chain employs TRBV29-1 and TRBJ2-3; 10 bases fit TRBD2. CDR3 size: 13 residues. CDR1 is SQVTM, CDR2 ANQGSEA, per germline. The junction had 4 bases not matched to a gene; V was cut back by 5 bases and J by 5 bases. The CDR3 region has the DNA TGCAGCGTTTCCGCTAGCGGGAGAGATACGCAGTATTTT. Residues: CSVSASGRDTQYF.

In its sample, this clonotype was seen a few times. The rearrangement links TRBV7-9 to TRBJ2-7; 7 bases align to TRBD1. From germline, CDR1 is SEHNR and CDR2 FQNEAQ (reference sequence). The CDR3 is 15 residues long. V gave up 9 bases and J gave up 1 base; unmatched junction bases: 12. Here the CDR3 DNA reads TGTGCCAGTAGCCTTCCGTTGACAGGGTCCTACGAGCAGTACTTC. Translation gives CASSLPLTGSYEQYF.

The chain employs TRBV7-6 and TRBJ2-1, with 8 bases matching TRBD2. V trimming: 5 bases; J trimming: 4 bases; junction bases outside the gene matches: 4. This CDR3 is 14 amino acids long. Per germline, CDR1 SGHVS and CDR2 FNYEAQ. CDR3 residues: CASSPGLEYNEQFF. The CDR3 bases are TGTGCCAGCAGCCCGGGACTAGAGTACAATGAGCAGTTCTTC.

This clonotype was counted a few times. The chain employs TRBV28 and TRBJ2-1, with 7 bases fitting TRBD2. Trimming cost V 3 bases and J 9 bases; bases outside gene matches: 2. The germline V gene has CDR1 MDHEN and CDR2 SYDVKM. CDR3 length: 12 residues. CDR3 sequence reads: CASSFTGGEQFF. CDR3 DNA sequence: TGTGCCAGCAGTTTCACGGGAGGTGAGCAGTTCTTC.